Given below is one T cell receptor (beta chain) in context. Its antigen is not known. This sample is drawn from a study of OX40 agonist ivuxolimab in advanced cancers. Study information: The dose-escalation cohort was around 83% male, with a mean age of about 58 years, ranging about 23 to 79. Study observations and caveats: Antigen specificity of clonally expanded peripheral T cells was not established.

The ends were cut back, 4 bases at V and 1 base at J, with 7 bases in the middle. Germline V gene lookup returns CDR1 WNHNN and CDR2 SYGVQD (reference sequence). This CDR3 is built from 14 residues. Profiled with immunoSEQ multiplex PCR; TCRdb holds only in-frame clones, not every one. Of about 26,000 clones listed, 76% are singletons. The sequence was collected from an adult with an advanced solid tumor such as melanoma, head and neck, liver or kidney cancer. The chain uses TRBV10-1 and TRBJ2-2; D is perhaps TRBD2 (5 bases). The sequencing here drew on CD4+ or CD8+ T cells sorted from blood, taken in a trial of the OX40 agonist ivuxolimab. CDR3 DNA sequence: TGCGCCAGCAGTGGAGGGCAGAACACCGGGGAGCTGTTTTTT. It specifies CASSGGQNTGELFF.